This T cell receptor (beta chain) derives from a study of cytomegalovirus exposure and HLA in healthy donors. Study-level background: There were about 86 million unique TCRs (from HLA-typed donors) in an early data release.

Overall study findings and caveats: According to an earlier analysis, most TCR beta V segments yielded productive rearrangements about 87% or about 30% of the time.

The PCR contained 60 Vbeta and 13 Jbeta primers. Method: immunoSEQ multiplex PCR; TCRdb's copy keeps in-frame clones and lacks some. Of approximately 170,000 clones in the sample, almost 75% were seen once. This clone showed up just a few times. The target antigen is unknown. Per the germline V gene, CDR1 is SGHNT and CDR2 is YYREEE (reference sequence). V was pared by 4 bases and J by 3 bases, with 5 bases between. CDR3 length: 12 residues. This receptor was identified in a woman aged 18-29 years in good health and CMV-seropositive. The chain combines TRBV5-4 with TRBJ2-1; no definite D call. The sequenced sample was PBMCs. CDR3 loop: CASSQDYNEQFF. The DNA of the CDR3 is TGTGCCAGCAGCCAGGACTACAATGAGCAGTTCTTC.